This T cell receptor beta chain was sequenced during a study of cytomegalovirus exposure and HLA in healthy donors. For this clone: What it binds is not known.

Notes on the study in general: Accounts indicate the classifier identified cytomegalovirus status with strong specificity and sensitivity. Across donors, most TCRs were seen rarely, yet some public ones were widespread.

The CDR3 runs to 12 residues. Trimming took 8 bases from V and 4 from J, leaving 8 bases between them. CDR1 LNHDA and CDR2 SQIVND come from the germline V gene (reference sequence). A multiplex PCR was run with 60 Vbeta primers and 13 Jbeta primers. TCRdb keeps only in-frame clones here, not all; method: immunoSEQ multiplex PCR. In the table there are 150,000 to 200,000 clones, 75% to 85% of which are singletons. This clonotype was sampled from a woman aged 45-60 years in good health and CMV-seronegative. V gene TRBV19 combines with J gene TRBJ2-2; unclear D gene. Sequenced input: PBMCs. The CDR3 nucleotides are TGTGCCAGTCATCGGTTCACCGGGGAGCTGTTTTTT. Protein: CASHRFTGELFF.